These 18 T cell receptor beta chains share one sample of origin, sequenced in a study of molecular identifiers for immune sequencing clone quantification. TCRdb redid the calling of the PCR reads with MiXCR, one entry per CDR3 protein. The table has nearly 650,000 distinct CDR3 sequences, 25% seen once. The sequencing sample was made of naive CD8+ T cells from blood, with Jurkat cell RNA spiked in. The subset: FACS-sorted CD8+CD4-CCR7+CD45RA+ naive T cells. All receptors come from a human donor in good health. Some libraries in this study had Jurkat cell RNA spiked in.

As for this clonotype: The germline gene is not matched at one end of the junction; a read error may be the cause. The chain employs TRBV9 and TRBJ2-3; TRBD1 is a possible D gene (6 bases). The CDR3 length is 16 residues. Germline V gene data show CDR1 as SGDLS and CDR2 as YYNGEE. The CDR3 loop reads CASSVEGRGYADTQCF. CDR3 nucleotide sequence: TGTGCCAGCAGCGTAGAGGGCAGGGGTTATGCAGATACGCAGTGTTTT.

In its sample, this clonotype was seen many times. The chain recombines TRBV7-9 with TRBJ1-1; D possibly corresponds to TRBD1 (5 bases). This CDR3 region has 14 residues. The V and J ends lost 5 bases and 4 bases respectively, with 14 bases between them. Germline values: CDR1 SEHNR, CDR2 FQNEAQ (reference sequence). The DNA for the CDR3 is TGTGCCAGCAGCCCCCGCGGCAGGGCCACTGAAGCTTTCTTT. Amino acids: CASSPRGRATEAFF.

The CDR3 is CASSQGWSDRSYEQYF. Here the CDR3 DNA reads TGCGCCAGCAGCCAAGGATGGTCGGACAGATCCTACGAGCAGTACTTC. The gene calls are TRBV4-3 and TRBJ2-7; D perhaps matches TRBD1 (6 bases). The CDR3 is made up of 16 amino acids. The germline CDR1 and CDR2 sequences are LGHNA and YSLEER. V dropped 1 base and J dropped 1 base, with 14 bases sitting between them.

The chain couples TRBV10-3 to TRBJ2-7; 14 positions agree with TRBD2. Per the germline V gene, CDR1 is ENHRY and CDR2 is SYGVKD. Germline trimming cut 6 bases from V and 1 base from J; bases unmatched to any gene: 5. The CDR3 covers 16 residues. The CDR3 reads CAISGTSGSRSYEQYF. Here the CDR3 DNA reads TGTGCCATCAGCGGGACTAGCGGGAGCAGGTCCTACGAGCAGTACTTC.

This chain uses TRBV4-3 with TRBJ2-3, with TRBD2 matching over 9 bases. The CDR3 totals 16 residues. The V gene end was trimmed by 1 base and the J gene end by 2 bases; junction bases not matched to a gene: 4. Germline-derived CDR1 and CDR2 are LGHNA and YSLEER. The CDR3 DNA sequence: TGCGCCAGCAGCCAAGGTCTAGCGGGGCTCACAGATACGCAGTATTTT. Protein sequence: CASSQGLAGLTDTQYF.

Remarks on this clonotype: This sequence may be a read error, since a much larger clone differs from it by one base. The chain couples TRBV12-3 or TRBV12-4 to TRBJ2-7, with TRBD1 matching over 9 bases. This CDR3 is built from 11 residues. The CDR3 DNA is TGTGCCAGCAGCACAGGGGGCGGGCAGCACTTC. Protein sequence: CASSTGGGQHF.

The rearrangement uses TRBV28 and TRBJ1-1; no reliable D call. CDR1 is MDHEN and CDR2 is SYDVKM in the germline V gene. V gave up 4 bases and J gave up 7 bases, with 13 bases separating them. The CDR3 is made up of 13 amino acids. The CDR3 nucleotides are TGTGCCAGCAGTTCCAGCAGCAAAATTGAAGCTTTCTTT. Translating it yields CASSSSSKIEAFF.

This clonotype came up a few times. V is TRBV9 and J is TRBJ2-5; the D call may be TRBD1 or TRBD2 (6 bases each). Germline V lookup: CDR1 SGDLS, CDR2 YYNGEE. The CDR3 contains 14 residues. Trimming took 0 bases from V and 2 from J, leaving 8 bases between them. The CDR3 DNA reads TGTGCCAGCAGCGTAGAAGGGGGGCAAGAGACCCAGTACTTC. Translation gives CASSVEGGQETQYF. The full variable domain, with the rest looked up from reference TRBV9 and TRBJ2-5, is DSGVTQTPKHLITATGQRVTLRCSPRSGDLSVYWYQQSLDQGLQFLIQYYNGEERAKGNILERFSAQQFPDLHSELNLSSLELGDSALYFCASSVEGGQETQYFGPGTRLLVL.

For this clonotype: A much larger clone differs by one base, so this may be a read error. This rearrangement joins TRBV5-1 to TRBJ2-3; TRBD2 aligns across 7 bases. The CDR3 runs 15 residues. In germline, CDR1 is SGHRS, CDR2 YFSETQ. CDR3 in DNA: TGCGCCAGCAACTTGGGACTATATGACACAGATACGCAGTATTTT. Amino acids: CASNLGLYDTDTQYF.

The rearrangement links TRBV12-3 or TRBV12-4 to TRBJ2-7; D is unclear. This CDR3 contains 14 residues. V was pared by 4 bases and J by 1 base, with 11 bases between. CDR3 DNA sequence: TGTGCCAGCAGTTCCTGGGAAAAGTCCTACGAGCAGTACTTC. Amino acid sequence: CASSSWEKSYEQYF.

This chain joins TRBV27 and TRBJ2-7, with D possibly TRBD1 on 6 matching bases. V lost 4 bases and J lost 2, with 12 bases in between. Germline V lookup: CDR1 MNHEY, CDR2 SMNVEV (reference sequence). The CDR3 runs 14 residues. CDR3 sequence (DNA): TGTGCCAGCAGTTATCAGGGGTGGACCTACGAGCAGTACTTC. As protein: CASSYQGWTYEQYF.

This chain connects TRBV7-6 to TRBJ2-1; TRBD2 matches 7 bases. This CDR3 is 12 amino acids long. Germline V CDR1 and CDR2: SGHVS, FNYEAQ. V was pared by 5 bases and J by 6 bases, with 1 base of the junction left unmatched. Here the CDR3 DNA reads TGTGCCAGCAGCGGACTAGTCAATGAGCAGTTCTTC. Translation gives CASSGLVNEQFF.

Comment on this clonotype: This clone may be a read error of a much larger clone one base away. The V call is TRBV21-1, the J call TRBJ2-1; the table names TRBD1, a call not compared with the DNA. TRBV21-1 is termed a pseudogene. The CDR3 consists of 16 residues. The CDR3 DNA reads TGTGCCAGCTGTCACGGGTCCGGAACCGCCTACAATGAGCAGTTCTTC. Protein: CASCHGSGTAYNEQFF.

This clonotype has more than one count but fewer than ten. The V call is TRBV21-1, the J call TRBJ2-3; the D call of TRBD2 is as the table states it, not checked on the DNA. TRBV21-1 is labeled a pseudogene. CDR3 length equals 16 residues. The CDR3 DNA sequence: TGTGCCAGCAGCACCTTAGCGGGAAAGGACCCAGATACGCAGTATTTT. Translating gives CASSTLAGKDPDTQYF.

This clonotype was counted many times. This chain connects TRBV15 to TRBJ1-5; possible D gene TRBD1, 5 bases. V was trimmed by 0 bases and J by 6 bases, leaving 12 bases between them. The CDR3 is 15 residues long. In germline, CDR1 is LNHNV, CDR2 YYDKDF (reference sequence). The DNA of the CDR3 is TGTGCCACCAGCAGAGATTTAGGGGTACTTCAGCCCCAGCATTTT. It translates to CATSRDLGVLQPQHF.

This sequence joins TRBV6-2 or TRBV6-3 and TRBJ2-3; TRBD2 matches at 9 bases. V trimming: 7 bases; J trimming: 2 bases; junction bases outside the gene matches: 13. Germline V lookup: CDR1 MNHEY, CDR2 SVGEGT. The CDR3 runs to 17 residues. The CDR3 loop is CASTLTNSGGHTDTQYF. The CDR3 DNA reads as TGTGCCAGCACCCTAACCAATAGCGGGGGCCACACAGATACGCAGTATTTT.

This chain joins TRBV6-4 and TRBJ2-3, with D perhaps TRBD1 (5 bases). Germline values: CDR1 MRHNA, CDR2 SNTAGT. The CDR3 spans 14 residues. V shed 4 bases and J shed 1 base, with 9 bases lying between them. CDR3 residues: CASSVDTRTDTQYF. DNA of the CDR3: TGTGCCAGCAGTGTGGACACGCGCACAGATACGCAGTATTTT.

As to this clonotype: It may be a read error: a sequence one base away is much more abundant. V and J are TRBV7-2 and TRBJ2-5; the D gene is possibly TRBD1 (5 bases). The CDR3 has 14 residues. Germline assignment: CDR1 SGHTA and CDR2 FQGNSA. CDR3 in DNA: TGTGCCGGCAGCTTATGGGGCTTACAAGAGACCCAGTACTTC. This codes for CAGSLWGLQETQYF.